The T cell receptor beta chain described here comes from a study of regulatory T cells in long-lasting Graves disease. Study-wide results and limits: TRBV28 was favored in persistent disease, as were TRBJ1-2 and TRBJ2-5.

Noted time point: newly diagnosed GD, antithyroid drugs for less than 3 months. From PBMCs, RNA was extracted and then used to make the TCR library. This clonotype was seen only a few times. Its antigen is still unknown. The CDR3 totals 11 residues. Germline V gene lookup returns CDR1 SNHLY and CDR2 FYNNEI. V lost 4 bases and J lost 5, with 5 bases in between. Investigators prepared the TCR beta libraries by applying iRepertoire HTBI primers and Arm-PCR of CDR3 regions. MiXCR, applied by TCRdb to the multiplex PCR reads, yields one record per CDR3 protein. The top ten clones hold approximately 18% of a sample with 600,000 to 650,000 distinct CDR3 sequences, about 16% of them seen once. This same sample was also part of a study on T cells in Graves' hyperthyroidism and ophthalmopathy.

V gene TRBV2 combines with J gene TRBJ2-5, with no clear D. The sample consisted of peripheral blood mononuclear cells (PBMCs), taken at new diagnosis, from a patient treated with antithyroid drugs. The receptor's source is a woman in her twenties or thirties with Graves disease. CDR3 nucleotides: TGTGCCAGCAGTGCCCCGGAGACCCAGTACTTC. Translation: CASSAPETQYF.